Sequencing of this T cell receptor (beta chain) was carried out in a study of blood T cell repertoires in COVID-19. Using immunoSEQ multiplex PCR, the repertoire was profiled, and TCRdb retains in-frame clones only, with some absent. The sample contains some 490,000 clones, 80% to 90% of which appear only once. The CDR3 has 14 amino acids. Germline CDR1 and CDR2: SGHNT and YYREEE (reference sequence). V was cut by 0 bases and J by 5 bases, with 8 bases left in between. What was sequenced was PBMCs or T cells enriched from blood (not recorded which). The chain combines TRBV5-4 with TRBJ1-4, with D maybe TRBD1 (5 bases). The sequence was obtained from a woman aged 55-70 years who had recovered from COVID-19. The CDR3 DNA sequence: TGTGCCAGCAGCTTGGGGGCAGGGAATGAAAAACTGTTTTTT. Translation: CASSLGAGNEKLFF.